This record looks at one T cell receptor beta chain sequence and its context. This clonotype was recorded a few times. There is no known antigen for this receptor. Base qualities are not provided; no much larger clone lies one nucleotide away. This sample was taken from a study of regulatory T cells in long-lasting Graves disease (dated by TCRdb to the early 2020s). Describing the broader study: Patients with newly diagnosed Graves' disease had been on antithyroid drugs for under 3 months. Persistent Graves' disease patients were compared with newly diagnosed Graves' disease patients by peripheral blood TCR sequencing and RNA sequencing. The study was conducted in China and was registered as a clinical trial. A total of roughly 35 samples underwent TCR sequencing: approximately 13 from persistent and approximately 20 from newly diagnosed Graves' disease patients. Here is what the overall study found, with its caveats: Because the primary lesion, thyroid tissue, could not be accessed, the study looked at peripheral blood alone. Persistent patients shared more public clonotypes among themselves (2,741) than newly diagnosed patients did (more than 950). Sequencing and analysis were restricted to the TCR beta chain. The small sample size was acknowledged by the authors as a limitation that may reduce accuracy. Persistent Graves' disease patients showed lower TCR Shannon entropy and fewer highly expanded clones than newly diagnosed patients, suggesting clonal expansion. Persistent disease showed preferential use of TRBV28, TRBJ1-2 and TRBJ2-5, whereas newly diagnosed disease favored TRBV20-1 and TRBJ2-1.

The sample's time point label, decoded: newly diagnosed GD, antithyroid drugs for less than 3 months. For both TCR sequencing and RNA sequencing, RNA was extracted from PBMCs using TRIzol. The diagnosis of Graves' disease followed American Thyroid Association guidelines. Patients were recruited from an endocrinology department in Xi'an, China. Each patient gave about 9.1 milliliters of peripheral blood, collected in an EDTA anticoagulant tube. PBMCs were isolated by Ficoll Paque Plus density gradient separation without further T cell sorting. RNA quality was checked with an Agilent 2100 Bioanalyzer and agarose gel, and concentration with a NanoDrop 2000. The CDR3 runs 18 amino acids, cysteine and phenylalanine included. Solely the CDR3 DNA is kept, with 54 bases framed from the first base. Between the V and J ends, shortened by 3 bases and 4 bases respectively, the junction contains 24 bases. CDR1 and CDR2, per the germline V gene (reference sequence), are LNHDA and SQIVND.

Library preparation was by multiplex PCR. Sequencing was performed on an Illumina HiSeq 4000. CDR3 regions were amplified by Arm-PCR with iRepertoire HTBI primers to construct TCR beta libraries. Before sequencing, the PCR products went through gel purification. Concerning the study's data processing: Gene usage analysis of CDR3 amino acid clonotypes used the 55 to 80 TRBV and 14 TRBJ segments found across samples. COPE and FqMerger were used to merge filtered high-quality paired reads into contigs. BLAST was used to align contigs to the IMGT TRBV, TRBD and TRBJ reference genes, and CDR3 was defined following IMGT. Clonotypes above 0.1% frequency were classified as highly expanded clones. Repertoire diversity was measured by Shannon entropy, and V-J evenness by the Gini coefficient. Public clonotypes were defined as clonotypes shared by more than one individual. Clones were called with MiXCR by TCRdb after fastp trimmed the public reads at Q25, and only in-frame beta chains were retained. Identical CDR3 protein sequences are pooled into one entry, listed with their most common genes and DNA. The V and J calls were determined by TCRdb, not by the authors. The sample includes 600,000 to 650,000 distinct CDR3 sequences, with roughly 15% observed a single time. The ten largest clones represent under 20% of the sample.

These data were also filed under a second study, of T cells in Graves' hyperthyroidism and ophthalmopathy. Reported in the second study: Graves' hyperthyroidism was defined as stable when no progression to ophthalmopathy occurred over 18 months of follow-up. Hyperthyroidism patients were newly diagnosed, had a disease duration of under 2 months, and were aged 18 to 65 years. The study excluded patients with uncontrolled infections, other autoimmune diseases, pregnancy or lactation. Diagnoses were established on the basis of clinical symptoms, serum thyroxine and TRAb, thyroid ultrasound, and orbital computed tomography. A first-round RT-PCR of the TCR CDR3 used the HTBI primer set with the Qiagen OneStep RT-PCR kit. Most expanded thyroid clonotypes (frequency above 0.001) were also detected in blood, a finding suggesting that blood repertoires may reflect thyroid immune responses. Ophthalmopathy was separated from stable hyperthyroidism by a 13 V-J signature model, with approximately 85% sensitivity and around 81% specificity obtained in cross-validation and 80%/75% obtained in testing. During validation, the model predicted progression to ophthalmopathy a median of around 7 months ahead of onset, with approximately 71% sensitivity and roughly 72% specificity. A discovery cohort of 95 to 100 patients, approximately 45 with Graves' ophthalmopathy and over 55 with stable Graves' hyperthyroidism, was used to find distinguishing TCR V-J signatures. Prospective prediction of ophthalmopathy was tested in an independent validation cohort of 18 to 20 hyperthyroidism patients and approximately 17 patients who later progressed to ophthalmopathy. For training and testing, the 100 or so patients in the discovery cohort were randomly divided in a 7:3 ratio. Thyroid tissue and blood T-cell repertoires from six or seven Graves' hyperthyroidism patients were also compared in the study. Following sampling, methimazole starting at 30 mg daily was given to hyperthyroidism patients, and high-dose intravenous methylprednisolone was given to ophthalmopathy patients. A second multiplex PCR round built the libraries, followed by size selection and purification. Paired-end sequencing of the libraries was performed with 100 bp reads on an Illumina HiSeq2000. SOAPnuke was used to process the raw data, removing reads that contained adapters or uncalled bases, had a mean Phred below 15, or lacked an exact match to the constant primer or identifier. COPE v1.2.5 was used to merge high-quality paired reads, and clonotypes were defined as unique nucleotide sequences. MiTCR v1.1 was used to align the clonotypes against IMGT TRBV, TRBD and TRBJ reference segments. The analysis was restricted to V-J combinations with a frequency above 0.0001, which together covered 99.2% of the repertoires. A TCS score was defined as the ratio of F50 (clonal expansion) to E x V (chaos), with BLOSUM62-based TCRdist applied between CDR3 peptides within each V-J. Welch's t-statistics and random forest reduced 450 to 600 V-J features to fewer than 15, which were used in a naive Bayes classifier (R e1071). Sample size was not statistically predetermined, and blinding of investigators to group allocation was not performed. The paper reports TCR Vbeta CDR3 sequencing of approximately 140 peripheral blood samples: some 44 ophthalmopathy, fewer than 85 hyperthyroidism and 17 progressor patients.

The sequence links TRBV19 to TRBJ1-1; TRBD1 is perhaps the D gene, given 5 matching bases. This receptor was identified in a woman in her twenties or thirties with Graves disease. Donor details come from another sample of the same person, matched by shared clones. Source: peripheral blood mononuclear cells (PBMCs), taken at new diagnosis, from a patient treated with antithyroid drugs. The DNA sequence is TGTGCCAGTAGTATTGGGTATGGGCAGGGCCGCTTTGGCACTGAAGCTTTCTTT. Translated, it gives CASSIGYGQGRFGTEAFF.